The 26 T cell receptor beta chains given below trace back to one sample, sequenced in a study of technical replicates of blood from several donors. Assay used: immunoSEQ multiplex PCR; TCRdb lists only in-frame clones, some missing. The sample contains 95,000 to 100,000 clones, 96% of which appear only once. Sequencing was carried out using T cells isolated from PBMCs. These receptors were collected from a human donor in good health.

V and J are TRBV5-1 and TRBJ1-4; 8 positions match TRBD1. From germline, CDR1 is SGHRS and CDR2 YFSETQ. With V trimmed by 0 bases and J by 4 bases, 2 bases remained unmatched. This CDR3 spans 15 amino acids. The CDR3: CASSLGTGLNEKLFF. The CDR3 DNA follows: TGCGCCAGCAGCTTGGGGACAGGGCTTAATGAAAAACTGTTTTTT.

This clone was observed a single time. The chain combines TRBV29-1 with TRBJ2-5; 9 nucleotides align to TRBD2. Germline loops: CDR1 SQVTM, CDR2 ANQGSEA. The CDR3 sequence is 14 residues long. V was clipped by 1 base and J by 3 bases; unmatched bases: 3. The CDR3 sequence is CSVEVAGAEETQYF. Here the CDR3 DNA reads TGCAGCGTTGAAGTAGCGGGAGCGGAAGAGACCCAGTACTTC. Variable domain in full (rest from reference TRBV29-1 and TRBJ2-5): SAVISQKPSRDICQRGTSLTIQCQVDSQVTMMFWYRQQPGQSLTLIATANQGSEATYESGFVIDKFPISRPNLTFSTLTVSNMSPEDSSIYLCSVEVAGAEETQYFGPGTRLLVL.

The chain joins TRBV6-4 to TRBJ2-1; D may be TRBD1 (5 bases). CDR1 is MRHNA and CDR2 is SNTAGT in the germline V gene. This CDR3 has 15 amino acids. Trimming removed 4 bases at V and 2 bases at J, with 12 bases between. The CDR3 reads CASSAETAPYNEQFF. DNA of the CDR3: TGTGCCAGCAGTGCGGAGACAGCCCCCTACAATGAGCAGTTCTTC.

This rearrangement joins TRBV11-2 to TRBJ1-1; possible D gene TRBD1, 6 bases. Germline lookup yields CDR1 SGHAT and CDR2 FQNNGV. The V end lost 3 bases, the J end lost 4 bases, and 15 bases lay between the germline ends. This CDR3 is 15 amino acids long. This CDR3 is CASSFPRGGSTEAFF. CDR3 sequence (DNA): TGTGCCAGCAGCTTCCCCAGGGGAGGGAGCACTGAAGCTTTCTTT.

The V call is TRBV19, the J call TRBJ2-4, with TRBD2 matching over 12 bases. CDR3 length equals 19 residues. Germline V gives CDR1 LNHDA, CDR2 SQIVND (reference sequence). After removal of 5 bases from V and 1 base from J, the junction contained 12 bases not matched to a gene. CDR3 DNA: TGTGCCAGTAGTTTCCGGCTAGCGGGAGGGTTGAGGGCCAAAAACATTCAGTACTTC. Its protein is CASSFRLAGGLRAKNIQYF.

This chain uses TRBV7-6 with TRBJ1-3; D might be TRBD1 (5 bases). The germline gives CDR1 SGHVS, CDR2 FNYEAQ. Trimming removed 1 base at V and 1 base at J, with 14 bases between. This CDR3 has 17 residues. The DNA of the CDR3 is TGTGCCAGCAGCTTAGGGGCCGTGGGGGGTTCTGGAAACACCATATATTTT. Encoded protein: CASSLGAVGGSGNTIYF.

This chain uses TRBV11-3 with TRBJ1-1; D is ambiguous. CDR1 and CDR2 (germline): SGHNT, YENEEA. With 5 bases removed from V and 2 bases from J, the gap between germline ends came to 12 bases. There are 14 residues in the CDR3. CDR3 sequence: CASSPFSGNTEAFF. The CDR3 DNA reads as TGTGCCAGCAGCCCTTTTAGTGGTAACACTGAAGCTTTCTTT.

V gene TRBV11-3 combines with J gene TRBJ2-7; D perhaps matches TRBD1 (5 bases). The CDR3 runs 13 residues. Per germline, CDR1 SGHNT and CDR2 YENEEA. Trimming cost V 7 bases and J 5 bases, with 15 bases left between them. The CDR3 here is CASTKDKPDEQYF. The CDR3 DNA follows: TGTGCCAGCACCAAGGACAAGCCAGACGAGCAGTACTTC.

This sequence joins TRBV10-1 and TRBJ2-7; 9 bases align to TRBD2. Germline V gives CDR1 WNHNN, CDR2 SYGVQD (reference sequence). This CDR3 comprises 14 residues. The ends lost 2 bases at V and 7 bases at J; junction bases unmatched: 6. CDR3 loop: CASSEPGSGREQYF. The CDR3 bases are TGCGCCAGCAGTGAGCCGGGTAGCGGGAGAGAGCAGTACTTC.

V is TRBV5-8 and J is TRBJ1-1; D gene uncertain. Germline assignment: CDR1 SGHTS and CDR2 YDEGEE. CDR3 size: 12 residues. Trimming shortened V by 1 base and J by 4 bases, and 5 bases separated the two germline ends. The CDR3 DNA reads as TGTGCCAGCAGCTTGATGGCCACTGAAGCTTTCTTT. It is translated as CASSLMATEAFF.

The chain is built from TRBV25-1 and TRBJ2-1; D is perhaps TRBD1 (5 bases). This CDR3 is 15 amino acids long. Germline CDR1 and CDR2: MGHDK and SYGVNS. The V end lost 0 bases, the J end lost 2 bases, and 8 bases lay between the germline ends. The chain's CDR3 is CASSEYRGTYNEQFF. The CDR3 bases are TGTGCCAGCAGTGAATATAGGGGTACCTACAATGAGCAGTTCTTC.

The gene calls are TRBV9 and TRBJ1-4; D is possibly TRBD1 (6 bases). The V end was cut by 3 bases, the J end by 7 bases, with 16 bases between. The germline V gene has CDR1 SGDLS and CDR2 YYNGEE. CDR3 size: 15 residues. The DNA for the CDR3 is TGTGCCAGCAGCGAGAGAGGGGGGGCGAGTGAAAAACTGTTTTTT. Amino acid sequence: CASSERGGASEKLFF.

The chain employs TRBV6-6 and TRBJ1-2, with 8 bases identical to TRBD1. From germline, CDR1 is MNHNY and CDR2 SVGAGI (reference sequence). V lost 6 bases and J lost 2; bases outside the gene matches: 8. The CDR3 loop spans 15 amino acids. CDR3 residues: CASRQTTGANYGYTF. The CDR3 region has the DNA TGTGCCAGCAGACAAACGACAGGGGCGAACTATGGCTACACCTTC.

This chain uses TRBV28 with TRBJ1-2, with D perhaps TRBD1 (5 bases). Germline CDR1 and CDR2: MDHEN and SYDVKM. V was clipped by 3 bases and J by 4 bases, with 18 bases between them. CDR3 length equals 16 residues. CDR3 DNA sequence: TGTGCCAGCAGTTTTGCCGGTGGGGCAGGGCGCTATGGCTACACCTTC. This codes for CASSFAGGAGRYGYTF.

The chain links TRBV11-2 to TRBJ2-7; 9 bases are shared with TRBD2. V trimming: 3 bases; J trimming: 0 bases; junction bases outside the gene matches: 9. This CDR3 comprises 17 residues. In germline, CDR1 is SGHAT, CDR2 FQNNGV. CDR3 region: CASSFGVLAGSSYEQYF. As DNA, the CDR3 is TGTGCCAGCAGCTTTGGGGTTCTAGCGGGAAGCTCCTACGAGCAGTACTTC.

The chain is built from TRBV7-2 and TRBJ1-1; D gene uncertain. The CDR3 runs 15 residues. Trimming removed 1 base from V and 7 bases from J, with 16 bases in between. From germline, CDR1 is SGHTA and CDR2 FQGNSA. This chain's CDR3 is CASSLVAMRAGEAFF. In DNA form, the CDR3 reads TGTGCCAGCAGCTTAGTTGCTATGAGGGCCGGTGAAGCTTTCTTT. The variable domain in full, completed from reference TRBV7-2 and TRBJ1-1, reads GAGVSQSPSNKVTEKGKDVELRCDPISGHTALYWYRQSLGQGLEFLIYFQGNSAPDKSGLPSDRFSAERTGGSVSTLTIQRTQQEDSAVYLCASSLVAMRAGEAFFGQGTRLTVV.

This chain links TRBV9 with TRBJ1-2, with 9 bases identical to TRBD1. The junction had 4 bases not matched to a gene; V was cut back by 0 bases and J by 4 bases. The CDR3 consists of 15 residues. Germline CDR1 reads SGDLS; CDR2 reads YYNGEE. The CDR3 loop is CASSVDGTGLYGYTF. CDR3 nucleotide sequence: TGTGCCAGCAGCGTAGACGGGACAGGGCTCTATGGCTACACCTTC.

The chain carries TRBV11-3 and TRBJ1-2, with D perhaps matching TRBD1 (6 bases). The germline V gene has CDR1 SGHNT and CDR2 YENEEA. There are 13 residues in the CDR3. V was cut by 7 bases and J by 8 bases, with 17 bases left in between. The DNA of the CDR3 is TGTGCCAGCACCCAAGGGGGGGGAGAAGGCTACACCTTC. Amino acids: CASTQGGGEGYTF.

The gene calls are TRBV9 and TRBJ1-5; weak D call: TRBD1 (6 bases). CDR1 and CDR2 from the germline V gene are SGDLS and YYNGEE. Trimming cost V 3 bases and J 8 bases, with 15 bases left between them. The CDR3 totals 14 residues. The CDR3 nucleotides read TGTGCCAGCAGCGGTCCGGGGGCGGGAGAGCCCCAGCATTTT. This sequence encodes CASSGPGAGEPQHF.

J is TRBJ2-1 and V is TRBV19; D might be TRBD1 (5 bases). The V gene's germline CDR1 is LNHDA and CDR2 SQIVND (reference sequence). The CDR3 loop spans 13 amino acids. V was pared by 3 bases and J by 4 bases, with 7 bases between. CDR3 sequence reads: CASSIDRYNEQFF. For the CDR3, the DNA is TGTGCCAGTAGTATCGACAGATACAATGAGCAGTTCTTC. Together with reference TRBV19 and TRBJ2-1, the CDR3 gives the full variable domain: DGGITQSPKYLFRKEGQNVTLSCEQNLNHDAMYWYRQDPGQGLRLIYYSQIVNDFQKGDIAEGYSVSREKKESFPLTVTSAQKNPTAFYLCASSIDRYNEQFFGPGTRLTVL.

The rearrangement joins TRBV13 to TRBJ1-1, with 8 bases fitting TRBD1. The length of the CDR3 is 14 residues. J lost 4 bases, V lost 4 bases, and 5 bases had no gene match. The germline CDR1 and CDR2 sequences are PRHDT and FYEKMQ (reference sequence). The CDR3 sequence is CASSSSTGGTEAFF. In nucleotides, the CDR3 is TGTGCCAGCAGCTCGAGTACAGGGGGCACTGAAGCTTTCTTT.

The rearrangement uses TRBV7-8 and TRBJ2-4; 7 bases fit TRBD1. V was pared by 2 bases and J by 6 bases, with 4 bases of the junction left unmatched. The CDR3 sequence is 14 residues long. Per germline, CDR1 SGHVS and CDR2 FQNEAQ. CDR3 region: CASSLLRQGNIQYF. CDR3 DNA: TGTGCCAGCAGCTTATTACGACAGGGAAACATTCAGTACTTC.

This sequence joins TRBV9 and TRBJ2-1; no clear D. Looked up from germline, CDR1 is SGDLS and CDR2 is YYNGEE. V lost 2 bases and J lost 5, with 11 bases in between. The CDR3 consists of 14 residues. The CDR3 loop reads CASSVGPADNEQFF. The CDR3 nucleotides read TGTGCCAGCAGCGTTGGGCCAGCAGACAATGAGCAGTTCTTC.

This chain links TRBV7-9 with TRBJ1-1; D is unclear. The CDR3 has 12 amino acids. With 10 bases removed from V and 1 base from J, the gap between germline ends came to 10 bases. Looked up from germline, CDR1 is SEHNR and CDR2 is FQNEAQ (reference sequence). CDR3: CATRRGNTEAFF. The CDR3 coding sequence is TGTGCCACCCGACGGGGGAACACTGAAGCTTTCTTT.

This chain links TRBV6-5 with TRBJ2-1; 10 nucleotides line up with TRBD2. The CDR3 loop spans 14 amino acids. With V trimmed by 8 bases and J by 6 bases, 7 bases remained unmatched. From germline, CDR1 is MNHEY and CDR2 SVGAGI. The CDR3 DNA reads as TGTGCCAGCCTAGCGGGAGCAAGGAGCAATGAGCAGTTCTTC. Its translation: CASLAGARSNEQFF.

The chain couples TRBV11-2 to TRBJ2-7; 7 bases line up with TRBD2. The CDR3 has 14 amino acids. Germline loops: CDR1 SGHAT, CDR2 FQNNGV. V shed 4 bases, J shed 2 bases, and the junction held 5 bases outside the gene matches. CDR3 loop: CASSSSSGTYEQYF. The DNA for the CDR3 is TGTGCCAGCAGCTCGTCTAGCGGTACCTACGAGCAGTACTTC.